The rows below give T cell receptor beta chains drawn from one sample of a study of cytomegalovirus exposure and HLA in healthy donors. The repertoire was sequenced with immunoSEQ multiplex PCR; TCRdb's copy has only in-frame clones and lacks some. In the table there are about 80,000 clones, 65% to 80% of which are singletons. Sequenced material: PBMCs. The receptors were sampled from a man aged 30 to 39 in good health and CMV-seronegative. Each CDR3 is given with its conserved first and last residue. D genes are given only for firm matches. Size is stated for part of the rows, as once, few or many counts, or as a class when the clone is expanded.

>TRBV30|TRBD2|TRBJ2-3|-
TGTGCCTGGAGTCCCCCCGGGGGGGCGTCCACAGATACGCAGTATTTT
CAWSPPGGASTDTQYF
>TRBV27|-|TRBJ1-1|-
TGTGCCAGCAGTAGCGGACAGATGAACACTGAAGCTTTCTTT
CASSSGQMNTEAFF
>TRBV30|TRBD1|TRBJ1-5|-
TGTGCCTGGAGTGGGACAGGGAATCAGCCCCAGCATTTT
CAWSGTGNQPQHF
>TRBV13|TRBD2|TRBJ2-7|once
TGTGCCAGCAGCCTGAGACTAGCGGGAGACTTACGCGAGCAGTACTTC
CASSLRLAGDLREQYF
>TRBV7-9|-|TRBJ1-1|-
TGTGCCAGCAGCTTAGCCTCTTCACACAGGGTTGCTTACACTGAAGCTTTCTTT
CASSLASSHRVAYTEAFF
>TRBV6-5|-|TRBJ2-2|few
TGTGCCACTAGGGGGGGCGGGGGCACCGGGGAGCTGTTTTTT
CATRGGGGTGELFF
>TRBV29-1|TRBD2|TRBJ2-1|-
TGCAGCGGCACCGGGACTAGCGGTTCGAGCTCCTACAATGAGCAGTTCTTC
CSGTGTSGSSSYNEQFF
>TRBV4-3|TRBD1|TRBJ2-3|-
TGCGCCAGCAGCCATGACTTCCCGGGACAGGTCTCAGATACGCAGTATTTT
CASSHDFPGQVSDTQYF
>TRBV2|TRBD1|TRBJ2-5|-
TGTGCCAGCAGCCAACAGGGGGCCGGAGAGACCCAGTACTTC
CASSQQGAGETQYF
>TRBV11-2|TRBD1|TRBJ2-7|-
TGTGCCAGCAGCTTATTGAGATCCAGGGACAGGGTTTCCCACGAGCAGTACTTC
CASSLLRSRDRVSHEQYF
>TRBV7-2|-|TRBJ2-3|once
TGTGCCAGCAGCCGCACCGGTACGCAGTATTTT
CASSRTGTQYF
>TRBV5-1|-|TRBJ2-1|once
TGCGCCAGCAGCCGGACCCCACAGGGTGGAGGCTACAATGAGCAGTTCTTC
CASSRTPQGGGYNEQFF
>TRBV10-2|-|TRBJ2-7|-
TGCGCCAGCAGTGAGTCGGCGGGGGCGCACGAGCAGTACTTC
CASSESAGAHEQYF
>TRBV28|-|TRBJ1-2|-
TGTGCCAGCAGTTTAGGAGGGTCCTATGGCTACACCTTC
CASSLGGSYGYTF
>TRBV28|TRBD1|TRBJ1-5|-
TGTGCCAGCATTCCCGACAGGGTGAGTCAGCCCCAGCATTTT
CASIPDRVSQPQHF
>TRBV30|-|TRBJ1-5|-
TGTGCCTGGAGTGTCAGGGGATTGGCCCAGCATTTT
CAWSVRGLAQHF
>TRBV2|TRBD2|TRBJ2-2|once
TGTGCCAGCAGTGAACCAGCGGGAGGGCCTAACACCGGGGAGCTGTTTTTT
CASSEPAGGPNTGELFF
>TRBV27|-|TRBJ1-1|-
TGTGCCAGCAGACTAGGCGGGGAATACACTGAAGCTTTCTTT
CASRLGGEYTEAFF
>TRBV11-1|TRBD1|TRBJ1-1|few
TGTGCCAGCAGCTTAGATGGGACAGGGAGTGTGAACACTGAAGCTTTCTTT
CASSLDGTGSVNTEAFF
>TRBV19|-|TRBJ2-7|-
TGTGCCAGTAGTATTCGGGGGAGTAACGAGCAGTACTTC
CASSIRGSNEQYF
>TRBV11-2|TRBD1|TRBJ2-3|-
TGTGCCAGCAGGTCAGGGGGCCGGTTGAGCACAGATACGCAGTATTTT
CASRSGGRLSTDTQYF
>TRBV19|TRBD2|TRBJ2-2|-
TGTGCCAGTAGTCCCGTAGCGGGATACACCGGGGAGCTGTTTTTT
CASSPVAGYTGELFF
>TRBV6-5|TRBD1|TRBJ2-5|-
TGTGCCAGCGCGAGACAGGGGGTACAAGAGACCCAGTACTTC
CASARQGVQETQYF
>TRBV6-6|TRBD1|TRBJ1-6|-
TGTGCCAGCAGTCAAGACAGGGCTTATAATTCACCCCTCCACTTT
CASSQDRAYNSPLHF
>TRBV6-1|-|TRBJ1-5|-
TGTGCCAGCAGTGAAAGGGGGAGGGCTAGGAAGCGAGATCAGCCCCAGCATTTT
CASSERGRARKRDQPQHF
>TRBV30|-|TRBJ2-1|-
TGTGCCTGGAGGGCCCTCGGGCGGGTATCTCTAAATGAGCAGTTCTTC
CAWRALGRVSLNEQFF